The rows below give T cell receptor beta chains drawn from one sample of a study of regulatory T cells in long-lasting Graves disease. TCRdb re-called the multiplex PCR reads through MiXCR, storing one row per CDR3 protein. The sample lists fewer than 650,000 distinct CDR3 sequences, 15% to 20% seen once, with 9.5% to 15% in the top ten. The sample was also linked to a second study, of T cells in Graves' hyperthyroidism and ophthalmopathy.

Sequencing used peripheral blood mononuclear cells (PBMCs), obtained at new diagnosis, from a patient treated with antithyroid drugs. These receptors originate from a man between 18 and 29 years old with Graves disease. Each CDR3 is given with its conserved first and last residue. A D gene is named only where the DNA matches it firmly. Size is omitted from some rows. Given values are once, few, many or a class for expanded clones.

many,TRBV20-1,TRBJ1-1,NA,TGCAGTGCTAGAGACACCGTTCAAGCTTTCTTT,CSARDTVQAFF
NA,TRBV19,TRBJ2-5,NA,TGTGCCAGTAGTATTGGGGTGCCCGGGGGCGAAAAGACCCAGTACTTC,CASSIGVPGGEKTQYF
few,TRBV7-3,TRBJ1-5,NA,TGTGCCAGCAGCTCGAACAGGGACTATAGCAATCAGCCCCAGCATTTT,CASSSNRDYSNQPQHF
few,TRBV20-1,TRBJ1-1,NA,TGCAGTGCCACCGCAGGGCTTAAGATGAACACTGAAGCTTTCTTT,CSATAGLKMNTEAFF
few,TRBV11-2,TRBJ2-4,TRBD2,TGTGCCAGCAGCCTAGGAGTTGGGGGGGAAGGAGTCATTCAGTACTTC,CASSLGVGGEGVIQYF
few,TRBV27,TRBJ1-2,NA,TGTGCCAGCAGTTTAAACAGGGCTCACTATGGCTACACCTTC,CASSLNRAHYGYTF
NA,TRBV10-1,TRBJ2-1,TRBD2,TGCGCCAGCAGTGATTCCAGCGGGACCTACAATGAGCAGTTCTTC,CASSDSSGTYNEQFF
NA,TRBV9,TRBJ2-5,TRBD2,TGTGCCAGCAGCGTAGGAGGTAGCGGGAGCGAGACCCAGTACTTC,CASSVGGSGSETQYF
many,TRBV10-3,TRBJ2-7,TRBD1,TGTGCCATCAGTGAGTCAGGGACAGAGACCTACGAGCAGTACTTC,CAISESGTETYEQYF
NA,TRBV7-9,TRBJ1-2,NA,TGTGCCAGCAGCGTCCGGGACCAGGGCTATGGCTACACCTTC,CASSVRDQGYGYTF
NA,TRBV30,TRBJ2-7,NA,TGTGCCTGGAGTAGGGGGACGGGAACCTACGAGCAGTACTTC,CAWSRGTGTYEQYF
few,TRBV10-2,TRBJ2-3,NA,TGCGCCAGCAGCTTAGACCGGGACGATACGCAGTATTTT,CASSLDRDDTQYF
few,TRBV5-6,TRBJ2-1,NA,TGTGCCAGCAGCTCTGCCAGCGGCCACAATGAGCAGTTCTTC,CASSSASGHNEQFF
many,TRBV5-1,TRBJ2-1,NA,TGCGCCAGCAGCTTGGACGGTATCTACAATGAGCAGTTCTTC,CASSLDGIYNEQFF
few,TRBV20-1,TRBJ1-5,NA,TGCAGTGCTAGAGATTCCACAGGGAGCAATCAGCCCCAGCATTTT,CSARDSTGSNQPQHF
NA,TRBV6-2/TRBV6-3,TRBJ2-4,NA,TGTGCCAGCAGTAAGAGCGGGCAGGAGGGAAACATTCAGTACTTC,CASSKSGQEGNIQYF
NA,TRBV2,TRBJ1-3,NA,TGTGCCAGCCCCGGCCCCGGAAACACCATATATTTT,CASPGPGNTIYF
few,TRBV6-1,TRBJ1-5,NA,TGTGCCAGCAGACGGGCCCATGGGCCCCAGCATTTT,CASRRAHGPQHF
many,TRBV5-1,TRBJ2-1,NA,TGCGCCAGCAGTAGAGGGGGGTCCCTACGGGATTTAGAGCAGTTCTTC,CASSRGGSLRDLEQFF
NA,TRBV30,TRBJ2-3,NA,TGTGCCTGGAGTGTTTGGCTAGCGTATACAGATACGCAGTATTTT,CAWSVWLAYTDTQYF
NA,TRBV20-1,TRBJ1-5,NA,TGCAGTGCTAGCGGTAATCAGCCCCAGCATTTT,CSASGNQPQHF
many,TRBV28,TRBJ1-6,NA,TGTGCCACCCGAGAATACGAATCACCCCTCCACTTT,CATREYESPLHF
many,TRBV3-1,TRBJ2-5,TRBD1,TGTGCCAGCAGCCAGGAAACAGGGGGAGAGACCCAGTACTTC,CASSQETGGETQYF
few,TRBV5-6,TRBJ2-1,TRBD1,TGTGCCAGCAGCTCGGGACAGGTAACTGTGTCGGGTCGGTTCTTC,CASSSGQVTVSGRFF
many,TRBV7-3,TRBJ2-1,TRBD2,TGTGCCAGCCGTGGAGCGGGAGACAATGAGCAGTTCTTC,CASRGAGDNEQFF
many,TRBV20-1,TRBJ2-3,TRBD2,TGCAGTGCTAGTGGTTGGAGGAGCGGGAGGAACCCGGATACGCAGTATTTT,CSASGWRSGRNPDTQYF
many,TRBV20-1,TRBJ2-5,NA,TGCAGTGCCAGGGGGGCAGGCTTGAAAAGTTGGACCCAGTACTTC,CSARGAGLKSWTQYF
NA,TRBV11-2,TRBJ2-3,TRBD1,TGTGCCAGCAGCTCGCGACAGGGGAGTGATACGCAGTATTTT,CASSSRQGSDTQYF
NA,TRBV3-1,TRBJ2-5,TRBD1,TGTGCCAGCAGCCCTAGACAGGGGGCCCTCGCGACCCAGTACTTC,CASSPRQGALATQYF